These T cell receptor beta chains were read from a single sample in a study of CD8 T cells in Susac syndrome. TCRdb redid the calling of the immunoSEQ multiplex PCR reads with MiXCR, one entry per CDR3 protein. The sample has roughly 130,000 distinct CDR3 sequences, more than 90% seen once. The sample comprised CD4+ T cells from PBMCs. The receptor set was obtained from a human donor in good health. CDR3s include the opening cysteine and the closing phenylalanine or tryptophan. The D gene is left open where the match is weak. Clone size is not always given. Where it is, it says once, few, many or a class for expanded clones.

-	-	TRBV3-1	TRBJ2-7	TGTGCCAGCAGCCAAGATTGGAAGCATCGCGGGGAGCAGTACTTC	CASSQDWKHRGEQYF
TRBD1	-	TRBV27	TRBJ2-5	TGTGCCAGCAGTTCACGGGACAGGGCGACGACCCAGTACTTC	CASSSRDRATTQYF
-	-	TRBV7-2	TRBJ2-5	TGTGCCAGCAGTTACAGGGTGCAAGAGACCCAGTACTTC	CASSYRVQETQYF
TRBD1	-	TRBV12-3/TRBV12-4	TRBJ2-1	TGTGCCAGCAGAACCGGGACAGGGGGCTACAATGAGCAGTTCTTC	CASRTGTGGYNEQFF
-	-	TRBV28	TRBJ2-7	TGTGCCAGCAGCCCAGGGGGGTTCAACTACGAGCAGTACTTC	CASSPGGFNYEQYF
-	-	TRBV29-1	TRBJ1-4	TGCAGCGTTGGGCAGGGAACTAATGAAAAACTGTTTTTT	CSVGQGTNEKLFF
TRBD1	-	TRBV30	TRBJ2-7	TGTGCCTGGAGTGTGACAGGGGGCAAGCAGTACTTC	CAWSVTGGKQYF
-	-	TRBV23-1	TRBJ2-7	TGCGCCAGCAGTCAATCGCGGACGCAGATAAGTCGGGAGCAGTACTTC	CASSQSRTQISREQYF
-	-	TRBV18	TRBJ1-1	TGTGCCAGCTCTCCGATTGTGAACACTGAAGCTTTCTTT	CASSPIVNTEAFF
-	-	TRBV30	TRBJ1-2	TGTGCCTGGACCACTCTATGGGAGGGAAAGAGCTACACCTTC	CAWTTLWEGKSYTF
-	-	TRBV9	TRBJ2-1	TGTGCCAGCAGCGGGTGGGCGGGGCCGTACAATGAGCAGTTCTTC	CASSGWAGPYNEQFF
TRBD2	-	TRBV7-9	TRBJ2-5	TGTGCCAGCAGCCTCTCGGGACTAGCGGGGGAGACCCAGTACTTC	CASSLSGLAGETQYF
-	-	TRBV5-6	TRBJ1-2	TGTGCCAGCAGCTTCTCAGCTAGGGGCTACACCTTC	CASSFSARGYTF
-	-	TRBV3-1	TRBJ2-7	TGTGCCAGCAGCCAACGATACGAGCAGTACTTC	CASSQRYEQYF
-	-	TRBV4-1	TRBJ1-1	TGCGCCAGCAGCCACCCTCTCCGTGGAACTGAAGCTTTCTTT	CASSHPLRGTEAFF
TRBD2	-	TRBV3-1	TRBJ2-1	TGTGCCAGCAGCCATGGACTAGCGGGAGCGGGGGAGCAGTTCTTC	CASSHGLAGAGEQFF
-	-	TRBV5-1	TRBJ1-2	TGCGCCAGCAGCTTGGCCCCGGGAGGAAGGGGCTACACCTTC	CASSLAPGGRGYTF
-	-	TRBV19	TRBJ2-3	TGTGCCAGTAGCACCCTTACTAGCATATCTAGCACAGATACGCAGTATTTT	CASSTLTSISSTDTQYF
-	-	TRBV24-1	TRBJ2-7	TGTGCCACCAGTTATCCAGGGGCGTCCGAGCAGTACTTC	CATSYPGASEQYF
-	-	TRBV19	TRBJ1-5	TGTGCCAGTATGGAATACAGGAGCAATCAGCCCCAGCATTTT	CASMEYRSNQPQHF
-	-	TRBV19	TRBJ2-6	TGTGCCAGTAGTTTCGACACGGGACCCTCTGGGGCCAACGTCCTGACTTTC	CASSFDTGPSGANVLTF
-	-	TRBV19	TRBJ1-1	TGTGCCAGTAGTATAAAGGCGTTGAACACTGAAGCTTTCTTT	CASSIKALNTEAFF
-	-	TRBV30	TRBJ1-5	TGTGCCTGGGACAGACTCTATAGCAATCAGCCCCAGCATTTT	CAWDRLYSNQPQHF
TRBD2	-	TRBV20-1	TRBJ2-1	TGCAGTGCTAGAGATCGCCGCCGGCTAGCGGACTACAATGAGCAGTTCTTC	CSARDRRRLADYNEQFF
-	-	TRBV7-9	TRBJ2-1	TGTGCCAGCAGGGGAAGGGAACGCGGGTCCTACAATGAGCAGTTCTTC	CASRGRERGSYNEQFF
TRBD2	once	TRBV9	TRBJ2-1	TGTGCCAGCAGCCTCCCGGGAGGGCCCGATGAGCAGTTCTTC	CASSLPGGPDEQFF
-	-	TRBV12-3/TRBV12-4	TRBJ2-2	TGTGCCAGCAGTTTCAGTGCCCCGGTATCCGGGGAGCTGTTTTTT	CASSFSAPVSGELFF
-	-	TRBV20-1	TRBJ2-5	TGCAGTGCTAGGGTTACTGAAGAGACCCAGTACTTC	CSARVTEETQYF